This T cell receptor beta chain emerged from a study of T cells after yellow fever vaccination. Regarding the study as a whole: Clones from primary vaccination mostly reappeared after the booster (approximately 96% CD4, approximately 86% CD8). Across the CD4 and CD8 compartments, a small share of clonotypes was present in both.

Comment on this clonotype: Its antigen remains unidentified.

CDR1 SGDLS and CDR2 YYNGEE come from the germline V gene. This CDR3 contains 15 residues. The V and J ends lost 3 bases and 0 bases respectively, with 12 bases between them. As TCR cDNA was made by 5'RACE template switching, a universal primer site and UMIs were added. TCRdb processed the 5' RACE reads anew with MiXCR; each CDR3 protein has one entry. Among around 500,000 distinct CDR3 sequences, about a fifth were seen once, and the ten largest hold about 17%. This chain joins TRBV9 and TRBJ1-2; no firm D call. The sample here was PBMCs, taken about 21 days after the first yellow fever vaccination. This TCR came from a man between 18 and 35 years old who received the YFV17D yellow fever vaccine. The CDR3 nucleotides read TGTGCCAGCAGCGCCCAAGGTAGTACTAACTATGGCTACACCTTC. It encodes CASSAQGSTNYGYTF.